Presented here are 19 T cell receptor beta chains from one specimen sequenced in a study of CD8 T cells in Susac syndrome. A quantity of 0.5 to 1 ug RNA underwent reverse transcription using random hexamers. TCRdb redid the calling of the immunoSEQ multiplex PCR reads with MiXCR, one entry per CDR3 protein. The repertoire holds around 170,000 distinct CDR3 sequences, with around 95% as singletons. The specimen sequenced was CD4+ T cells from PBMCs. The receptors derive from a human donor with Susac syndrome.

The genes are TRBV5-1 and TRBJ2-2; D is undetermined. CDR1 is SGHRS and CDR2 is YFSETQ in the germline V gene. The CDR3 consists of 15 residues. V was pared by 2 bases and J by 1 base, with 9 bases between. CDR3 sequence (DNA): TGCGCCAGCAGCTTCATCGGCGGGAACACCGGGGAGCTGTTTTTT. This encodes CASSFIGGNTGELFF.

The V and J genes are TRBV7-2 and TRBJ2-1, with 10 bases that match TRBD2. Germline-derived CDR1 and CDR2 are SGHTA and FQGNSA. The CDR3 consists of 16 residues. Trimming removed 4 bases from V and 9 bases from J; junction bases left unmatched: 12. As DNA, the CDR3 is TGTGCCAGCAGCTCCGGGGCAGCGGGGGGGTTTGGTGAGCAGTTCTTC. It translates to CASSSGAAGGFGEQFF.

The V call is TRBV4-3, the J call TRBJ1-2; D uncertain. CDR3 length: 15 amino acids. V was trimmed by 0 bases and J by 4 bases, leaving 12 bases between them. Germline V gene data show CDR1 as LGHNA and CDR2 as YSLEER. The CDR3 DNA reads as TGCGCCAGCAGCCAAGACAGACAAGCTGGCTATGGCTACACCTTC. Its protein is CASSQDRQAGYGYTF.

The rearrangement links TRBV9 to TRBJ1-6; 9 bases match TRBD1. In germline, CDR1 is SGDLS, CDR2 YYNGEE. The CDR3 spans 15 residues. V lost 2 bases to trimming and J lost 7 bases; unmatched junction nucleotides: 4. The CDR3 is CASSVTGTGNSPLHF. CDR3 DNA sequence: TGTGCCAGCAGCGTCACCGGGACAGGGAATTCACCCCTCCACTTT.

The V call is TRBV29-1, the J call TRBJ2-5; D is unclear. This CDR3 region has 12 residues. V lost 4 bases and J lost 2, with 8 bases in between. CDR1 is SQVTM and CDR2 is ANQGSEA in the germline V gene. In DNA form, the CDR3 reads TGCAGCGTTGTCCCAGAACAAGAGACCCAGTACTTC. Its protein product is CSVVPEQETQYF.

This rearrangement joins TRBV20-1 to TRBJ2-1, with 9 bases identical to TRBD2. The germline CDR1 and CDR2 sequences are DFQATT and SNEGSKA (reference sequence). The CDR3 runs to 13 residues. After removal of 6 bases from V and 2 bases from J, the junction contained 2 bases not matched to a gene. The CDR3 DNA reads as TGCAGTGCCATAGCGGGGGCCTACAATGAGCAGTTCTTC. This sequence encodes CSAIAGAYNEQFF.

The gene calls are TRBV28 and TRBJ1-2, with D uncertain. The germline V gene has CDR1 MDHEN and CDR2 SYDVKM. Trimming took 5 bases from V and 6 from J, leaving 13 bases between them. This CDR3 spans 13 amino acids. The CDR3 bases are TGTGCCAGCAGTCGCGGACGGGTAGATGGCTACACCTTC. Amino acids: CASSRGRVDGYTF.

This clonotype appeared once. The V and J genes are TRBV7-3 and TRBJ2-5, with 12 bases lining up with TRBD2. Losses at the gene ends were 1 base for V and 4 bases for J; bases not matched to a gene: 4. Germline assignment: CDR1 SGHTA and CDR2 FQGTGA. The CDR3 has 16 residues. CDR3 sequence: CASSLKLAGGPETQYF. The CDR3 DNA sequence: TGTGCCAGCAGCTTAAAACTAGCGGGGGGCCCAGAGACCCAGTACTTC.

The V gene is TRBV12-3 or TRBV12-4, the J gene TRBJ2-3; 10 bases are shared with TRBD2. The CDR3 consists of 17 residues. J gave up 3 bases and V 7 bases, and 13 bases lay outside the gene matches. CDR3 DNA: TGTGCCAGCACCCGCACTAGCGGGACTATCGGGACAGATACGCAGTATTTT. The encoded protein is CASTRTSGTIGTDTQYF.

This clonotype has just a few counts. The chain carries TRBV5-1 and TRBJ1-2, with 10 bases matching TRBD1. This CDR3 contains 14 residues. V was clipped by 0 bases and J by 6 bases; unmatched bases: 2. The germline CDR1 and CDR2 sequences are SGHRS and YFSETQ. CDR3 DNA sequence: TGCGCCAGCAGCTTGGGACAGGGGGCAAATGGCTACACCTTC. This gives the protein CASSLGQGANGYTF.

The V call is TRBV28, the J call TRBJ1-2, with TRBD1 matching over 8 bases. CDR3 length: 14 amino acids. Germline V gives CDR1 MDHEN, CDR2 SYDVKM. With 6 bases clipped from V and 1 base from J, the junction kept 4 bases outside the gene matches. CDR3 in amino acids: CASSLTGDNYGYTF. Here the CDR3 DNA reads TGTGCCAGCAGCCTGACAGGGGATAACTATGGCTACACCTTC.

Regarding this clonotype: At one boundary the junction diverges from the germline segment, which might be a read error. V gene TRBV5-4 combines with J gene TRBJ2-3; TRBD2 agrees at 9 bases. The CDR3 spans 16 residues. CDR1 is SGHNT, CDR2 YYREEE, per germline (reference sequence). CDR3 coding DNA: TGTGCCAGCAGCTTGGCTAGGCGGGGGGGCCGGGATACGCAGTTTTTT. Its translation is CASSLARRGGRDTQFF.

The chain couples TRBV15 to TRBJ1-2, with TRBD1 identical over 9 bases. The germline CDR1 and CDR2 sequences are LNHNV and YYDKDF (reference sequence). The V segment lost 3 bases and the J segment 8 bases; nucleotides outside the gene matches: 7. This CDR3 spans 14 amino acids. The CDR3, as DNA: TGTGCCACCAGCAGGGAAGGACAGGGGAGAGGCTACACCTTC. Its translation is CATSREGQGRGYTF.

V is TRBV9 and J is TRBJ1-4; 9 bases agree with TRBD1. The germline V gene encodes CDR1 SGDLS and CDR2 YYNGEE. This CDR3 comprises 17 residues. V was pared by 3 bases and J by 0 bases, with 6 bases of the junction left unmatched. The DNA of the CDR3 is TGTGCCAGCAGCGGAGGGACAGGGACTACAACTAATGAAAAACTGTTTTTT. Its translation: CASSGGTGTTTNEKLFF.

The chain couples TRBV29-1 to TRBJ2-1; 16 nucleotides align to TRBD2. Germline trimming cut 4 bases from V and 12 bases from J; bases unmatched to any gene: 6. The germline gives CDR1 SQVTM, CDR2 ANQGSEA. The CDR3 totals 14 residues. CDR3 in DNA: TGCAGCGTTGGTGGGACTAGCGGGGGGGATTTGCAGTTCTTC. Its protein is CSVGGTSGGDLQFF.

The rearrangement joins TRBV3-1 to TRBJ1-2; perhaps TRBD1 as D (5 bases). The germline gives CDR1 LGHDT, CDR2 YNNKEL (reference sequence). The CDR3 has 11 amino acids. Deletions cut 1 base from V and 13 bases from J, with 10 bases between. This chain's CDR3 is CASSQGDSPTF. The CDR3, as DNA: TGTGCCAGCAGCCAAGGGGACTCTCCCACCTTC.

The CDR3, as DNA: TGCAGTGCTACGGGGACACTCACTGGGAGCAATCAGCCCCAGCATTTT. Its translation: CSATGTLTGSNQPQHF. The rearrangement uses TRBV20-1 and TRBJ1-5; D is perhaps TRBD1 (6 bases). Trimming took off 4 bases at V and 1 base at J, with 17 bases between the two ends. CDR1 is DFQATT, CDR2 SNEGSKA, per germline (reference sequence). This CDR3 spans 16 amino acids.

This clonotype has a single count. CDR3 sequence: CASSLVVQTNEKLFF. CDR3 nucleotides: TGTGCCAGCAGCTTAGTGGTACAGACTAATGAAAAACTGTTTTTT. V gene TRBV7-2 combines with J gene TRBJ1-4; D gene uncertain. Germline V gene lookup returns CDR1 SGHTA and CDR2 FQGNSA. Trimming cost V 1 base and J 2 bases, with 8 bases left between them. CDR3 size: 15 residues.

This chain uses TRBV13 with TRBJ2-5; no clear D. The CDR3 runs 12 residues. With 1 base removed from V and 9 bases from J, the gap between germline ends came to 9 bases. Per germline, CDR1 PRHDT and CDR2 FYEKMQ (reference sequence). This CDR3 is CASSLDQGAQYF. DNA of the CDR3: TGTGCCAGCAGCTTAGACCAAGGCGCCCAGTACTTC.